This T cell receptor beta chain is from a study of OX40 agonist ivuxolimab in advanced cancers. Study in general: Patients were dosed with the agonistic anti-OX40 (CD134) antibody ivuxolimab. Allowance was made for prior anti-PD-1, anti-PD-L1 or anti-CTLA-4 therapy, and about 37% had some.

Concerning this clone: As yet, its antigen is unknown.

Notes on the study in general: Fewer expanded clones were found on average in CD4+ than in CD8+ T cells.

The assay was immunoSEQ multiplex PCR, and TCRdb's table has in-frame clones only and misses some. The sample has fewer than 35,000 clones; roughly nine tenths are singletons. V lost 0 bases, J lost 1 base, and 11 bases lay in between. Germline values: CDR1 SGHDT, CDR2 YYEEEE. The CDR3 length is 15 residues. This rearrangement joins TRBV5-6 to TRBJ2-7; D remains ambiguous. The receptor's source is an adult with an advanced solid tumor such as melanoma, head and neck, liver or kidney cancer. This sample comprised CD4+ or CD8+ T cells sorted from blood, obtained in a trial of the OX40 agonist ivuxolimab. CDR3 DNA: TGTGCCAGCAGCTTGGCAGATTTACTATCCTACGAGCAGTACTTC. Residues: CASSLADLLSYEQYF.